The 32 T cell receptor beta chains below come from one sample, sequenced in a study of Ad26.COV2.S vaccination and SARS-CoV-2 variants. Treatment in this sample: 15 to 20 received Ad26.COV2.S at low or high dose, single or two shots; roughly five received placebo; per-sample allocation not given. On day 63 after the first injection, vaccine and placebo recipients gave samples. Generated by immunoSEQ multiplex PCR, the TCRdb table keeps only in-frame clones and is missing some. Among about 680,000 clones listed, roughly nine tenths were seen once. The sample consisted of peripheral blood, taken in a trial of Ad26.COV2.S vaccine versus placebo. These receptors came from a person between 18 and 59 years old who received the Ad26.COV2.S COVID-19 vaccine or a placebo.

The rearrangement uses TRBV3-1 (or the pseudogene TRBV3-2) and TRBJ2-5; 8 bases are shared with TRBD2. Germline V gives CDR1 LGHDT, CDR2 YNNKEL (reference sequence). The ends lost 2 bases at V and 5 bases at J; junction bases unmatched: 7. This CDR3 has 15 amino acids. The CDR3 loop is CASSQRGGGRETQYF. DNA of the CDR3: TGTGCCAGCAGCCAACGGGGGGGAGGAAGGGAGACCCAGTACTTC.

A note on this clone: Within the sample, other DNA sequences also encode this same CDR3. The gene calls are TRBV5-1 and TRBJ2-5; D is unclear. Germline V gives CDR1 SGHRS, CDR2 YFSETQ. V was shortened by 0 bases and J by 1 base, with 7 bases between the two germline ends. The CDR3 has 14 amino acids. CDR3: CASSLGSVQETQYF. In nucleotides, the CDR3 is TGCGCCAGCAGCTTGGGGTCAGTCCAAGAGACCCAGTACTTC.

The chain uses TRBV7-8 and TRBJ2-5, with 9 bases identical to TRBD1. The CDR3 consists of 17 residues. CDR1 SGHVS and CDR2 FQNEAQ come from the germline V gene. Trimming removed 6 bases from V and 2 bases from J; junction bases left unmatched: 13. The CDR3 DNA reads as TGTGCCAGCAGTTATTCACAGGGGGCGAGTTGGCAAGAGACCCAGTACTTC. Translated, it gives CASSYSQGASWQETQYF. The whole variable domain, remainder taken from reference TRBV7-8 and TRBJ2-5, is GAGVSQSPRYKVAKRGQDVALRCDPISGHVSLFWYQQALGQGPEFLTYFQNEAQLDKSGLPSDRFFAERPEGSVSTLKIQRTQQEDSAVYLCASSYSQGASWQETQYFGPGTRLLVL.

The rearrangement uses TRBV5-1 and TRBJ2-5; D ambiguous. The germline V and J ends were trimmed by 0 bases and 5 bases, with 11 bases remaining between them. The germline CDR1 and CDR2 sequences are SGHRS and YFSETQ. This CDR3 is 14 amino acids long. The chain's CDR3 is CASSLDSPVETQYF. CDR3 DNA sequence: TGCGCCAGCAGCTTGGATTCTCCAGTGGAGACCCAGTACTTC.

The gene calls are TRBV20-1 and TRBJ2-5; no clear D. The CDR3 sequence is 11 residues long. From germline, CDR1 is DFQATT and CDR2 SNEGSKA (reference sequence). V lost 0 bases and J 5 bases, leaving 4 bases between the germline ends. This CDR3 reads CSARDMETQYF. The CDR3 region has the DNA TGCAGTGCTAGAGATATGGAGACCCAGTACTTC.

The gene calls are TRBV9 and TRBJ1-1, with a weak D call TRBD1 (5 bases). This CDR3 has 14 amino acids. V was pared by 0 bases and J by 3 bases, with 9 bases between. In germline, CDR1 is SGDLS, CDR2 YYNGEE. CDR3: CASSVDGTYTEAFF. The CDR3, as DNA: TGTGCCAGCAGCGTAGACGGGACGTACACTGAAGCTTTCTTT.

CDR3 protein: CATMGLSDEKLFF. For the CDR3, the DNA is TGTGCCACAATGGGTCTTAGCGATGAAAAACTGTTTTTT. The V gene is TRBV12-3 or TRBV12-4, the J gene TRBJ1-4; D unclear. The V gene lost 10 bases and the J gene lost 6 bases, with 15 bases spanning the gap. CDR3 length equals 13 residues.

The genes are TRBV7-2 and TRBJ2-7, with 10 bases that match TRBD2. Per the germline V gene, CDR1 is SGHTA and CDR2 is FQGNSA. J gave up 6 bases and V 2 bases, and 10 bases lay outside the gene matches. This CDR3 region has 16 residues. The CDR3 protein is CASSLHSSGSTGEQYF. In DNA, the CDR3 is TGTGCCAGCAGCTTACATTCTAGCGGGAGTACGGGCGAGCAGTACTTC.

This chain connects TRBV5-1 to TRBJ1-3; D not resolved. The CDR3 is 16 amino acids. The germline V and J ends were trimmed by 3 bases and 4 bases, with 17 bases remaining between them. In germline, CDR1 is SGHRS, CDR2 YFSETQ. The CDR3 sequence is CASSYLGELYGNTIYF. CDR3 nucleotide sequence: TGCGCCAGCAGCTATCTCGGGGAACTCTACGGAAACACCATATATTTT. The variable domain in full, completed from reference TRBV5-1 and TRBJ1-3, reads KAGVTQTPRYLIKTRGQQVTLSCSPISGHRSVSWYQQTPGQGLQFLFEYFSETQRNKGNFPGRFSGRQFSNSRSEMNVSTLELGDSALYLCASSYLGELYGNTIYFGEGSWLTVV.

The chain employs TRBV19 and TRBJ2-5; 8 nucleotides match TRBD1. The V and J ends lost 3 bases and 4 bases, in that order; junction bases with no gene match: 10. This CDR3 has 16 residues. Germline V gene data show CDR1 as LNHDA and CDR2 as SQIVND (reference sequence). The DNA for the CDR3 is TGTGCCAGTAGTATTCCAGGGGGCTCATCGGGAGAGACCCAGTACTTC. Residues: CASSIPGGSSGETQYF.

This chain joins TRBV3-1 (or the pseudogene TRBV3-2) and TRBJ2-3, with 11 bases identical to TRBD2. The length of the CDR3 is 16 residues. Germline V gene lookup returns CDR1 LGHDT and CDR2 YNNKEL (reference sequence). Trimming took 0 bases from V and 5 from J; bases not matched to a gene: 4. The CDR3 reads CASSQEIAGGEDTQYF. Written as DNA, the CDR3 is TGTGCCAGCAGCCAAGAAATAGCGGGGGGGGAAGATACGCAGTATTTT.

V usage is TRBV2 and J usage is TRBJ2-3, with D possibly TRBD2 on 7 matching bases. The CDR3 has 15 residues. The germline V gene encodes CDR1 SNHLY and CDR2 FYNNEI. Trimming left V 1 base short and J 5 bases short, with 13 bases between. The CDR3 here is CASSEGGGAGDTQYF. The DNA for the CDR3 is TGTGCCAGCAGTGAAGGAGGGGGGGCTGGAGATACGCAGTATTTT.

The chain combines TRBV29-1 with TRBJ1-5, with D possibly being TRBD1 (6 bases). The CDR3 contains 13 residues. Between the trimmed V and J ends, which lost 7 bases and 5 bases, there was a span of 15 bases. Per the germline V gene, CDR1 is SQVTM and CDR2 is ANQGSEA. CDR3 bases: TGCAGCGCCACCGGGGGGGCTGATCAGCCCCAGCATTTT. Residues: CSATGGADQPQHF.

The chain carries TRBV27 and TRBJ1-1; possible D gene TRBD1, 5 bases. The V end lost 3 bases, the J end lost 4 bases, and 18 bases lay between the germline ends. The CDR3 sequence is 16 residues long. From germline, CDR1 is MNHEY and CDR2 SMNVEV (reference sequence). This chain's CDR3 is CASSLSTGTPRTEAFF. The CDR3 nucleotides are TGTGCCAGCAGTTTGTCTACCGGGACTCCGCGCACTGAAGCTTTCTTT.

The CDR3 is CATSEDGYNEQFF. The DNA for the CDR3 is TGTGCCACCAGTGAGGACGGTTACAATGAGCAGTTCTTC. This chain joins TRBV24-1 and TRBJ2-1; no definite D call. V lost 4 bases to trimming and J lost 4 bases, with 7 bases between them. The germline gives CDR1 KGHDR, CDR2 SFDVKD. This CDR3 contains 13 residues.

The chain uses TRBV6-5 and TRBJ2-7; 7 bases match TRBD1. The CDR3 sequence is 15 residues long. Germline trimming cut 2 bases from V and 4 bases from J; bases unmatched to any gene: 8. Germline V gene sequence: CDR1 MNHEY, CDR2 SVGAGI. CDR3 in DNA: TGTGCCAGCAGTTACGGGGTCGACAGGGATTACGAGCAGTACTTC. Translating gives CASSYGVDRDYEQYF.

The rearrangement links TRBV9 to TRBJ1-6; no clear D gene. The germline gives CDR1 SGDLS, CDR2 YYNGEE. The CDR3 covers 14 residues. The V end lost 5 bases, the J end lost 1 base, and 7 bases lay between the germline ends. The CDR3 here is CASRATSYNSPLHF. Written as DNA, the CDR3 is TGTGCCAGCAGAGCGACATCCTATAATTCACCCCTCCACTTT.

The count of this clone is one. The V and J genes are TRBV4-2 and TRBJ2-1; 11 nucleotides agree with TRBD2. V shed 4 bases, J shed 5 bases, and the junction held 4 bases outside the gene matches. Germline CDR1 is LGHNA and CDR2 is YNFKEQ. The CDR3 contains 15 residues. CDR3 DNA: TGTGCCAGCAGCCCGGGGACTAGCGGAAACAATGAGCAGTTCTTC. Its translation: CASSPGTSGNNEQFF.

This clone was recorded only once. This rearrangement joins TRBV13 to TRBJ2-1; maybe TRBD2 (6 bases). The CDR3 is 14 amino acids. Trimming removed 2 bases from V and 5 bases from J, with 10 bases in between. CDR1 is PRHDT and CDR2 is FYEKMQ in the germline V gene (reference sequence). CDR3 loop: CASSLQAGHNEQFF. The CDR3 nucleotides read TGTGCCAGCAGCTTACAAGCGGGCCACAATGAGCAGTTCTTC.

The V call is TRBV30, the J call TRBJ1-5; D is uncertain. Trimming removed 0 bases at V and 9 bases at J, with 9 bases between. CDR1 and CDR2 from the germline V gene are GTSNPN and SVGIG (reference sequence). This CDR3 has 12 residues. CDR3 in DNA: TGTGCCTGGAGTGTAAGGGCAGGGCCCCAGCATTTT. Translating it yields CAWSVRAGPQHF.

The rearrangement links TRBV7-9 to TRBJ2-2, with 7 nucleotides matching TRBD2. The CDR3 totals 14 residues. Germline V gene data show CDR1 as SEHNR and CDR2 as FQNEAQ (reference sequence). V gave up 5 bases and J gave up 8 bases; unmatched junction bases: 8. This CDR3 is CASSLKGGAGELFF. Here the CDR3 DNA reads TGTGCCAGCAGCCTCAAGGGAGGGGCAGGGGAGCTGTTTTTT.

V and J are TRBV29-1 and TRBJ2-5; perhaps TRBD2 as D (5 bases). V was cut by 4 bases and J by 4 bases, with 19 bases left in between. This CDR3 comprises 15 residues. Per the germline V gene, CDR1 is SQVTM and CDR2 is ANQGSEA. CDR3 sequence reads: CSVAGSVRVGETQYF. The CDR3 region has the DNA TGCAGCGTTGCGGGTAGCGTGAGAGTGGGAGAGACCCAGTACTTC.

The chain uses TRBV25-1 and TRBJ1-1; possibly TRBD1 for D (6 bases). In germline, CDR1 is MGHDK, CDR2 SYGVNS. The CDR3 has 14 amino acids. V lost 7 bases and J 2 bases, leaving 14 bases between the germline ends. CDR3 in amino acids: CASTDDRINTEAFF. CDR3 nucleotide sequence: TGTGCCAGCACCGACGACAGGATTAACACTGAAGCTTTCTTT.

The chain couples TRBV5-1 to TRBJ1-2; D gene ambiguous. CDR1 is SGHRS and CDR2 is YFSETQ in the germline V gene. There are 14 residues in the CDR3. Trimming left V 0 bases short and J 3 bases short, with 9 bases between. Written as DNA, the CDR3 is TGCGCCAGCAGCTTGGAGGGTGGGGACTATGGCTACACCTTC. This sequence encodes CASSLEGGDYGYTF.

The chain is built from TRBV18 and TRBJ1-2, with 7 nucleotides matching TRBD1. The CDR3 has 14 residues. From germline, CDR1 is KGHSH and CDR2 LQKENI. Germline trimming cut 4 bases from V and 4 bases from J; bases unmatched to any gene: 6. CDR3 sequence: CASSRQGSVYGYTF. CDR3 nucleotide sequence: TGTGCCAGCTCACGACAGGGCAGCGTCTATGGCTACACCTTC.

The rearrangement uses TRBV5-1 and TRBJ2-5; the D gene could be TRBD1 or TRBD2 (5 bases each). Trimming stripped 0 bases from V and 3 bases from J, with 15 bases between. This CDR3 spans 16 amino acids. Germline CDR1 reads SGHRS; CDR2 reads YFSETQ. The CDR3 DNA reads as TGCGCCAGCAGCTTGGCCGGGCGTATGGGGGAAGAGACCCAGTACTTC. As protein: CASSLAGRMGEETQYF.

This clone was found once. V and J are TRBV18 and TRBJ2-2; D remains unclear. CDR1 KGHSH and CDR2 LQKENI come from the germline V gene. Trimming took off 4 bases at V and 1 base at J, with 13 bases between the two ends. The CDR3 runs to 16 residues. The CDR3 protein is CASSQERTRNTGELFF. The CDR3 DNA reads as TGTGCCAGCTCACAAGAAAGGACCAGGAACACCGGGGAGCTGTTTTTT.

The chain is built from TRBV6-5 and TRBJ1-4; tentatively, D is TRBD1 (5 bases). The CDR3 sequence is 15 residues long. CDR1 is MNHEY and CDR2 is SVGAGI in the germline V gene. V lost 0 bases and J 4 bases, leaving 9 bases between the germline ends. The CDR3 loop reads CASSYSDSINEKLFF. DNA of the CDR3: TGTGCCAGCAGTTACTCAGACAGCATTAATGAAAAACTGTTTTTT.

This clone was found many times. The genes are TRBV5-8 and TRBJ2-3; maybe TRBD1 (5 bases). Trimming took 4 bases from V and 0 from J, leaving 9 bases between them. The CDR3 covers 14 residues. The germline CDR1 and CDR2 sequences are SGHTS and YDEGEE. In nucleotides, the CDR3 is TGTGCCAGCAGCCGAACAGGTAGCACAGATACGCAGTATTTT. It is translated as CASSRTGSTDTQYF.

The V gene is TRBV21-1, the J gene TRBJ1-3; the table's D call of TRBD1 was not tested on the DNA. TRBV21-1 is termed a pseudogene. The CDR3 covers 14 residues. For the CDR3, the DNA is TGTGCCAGCAGCAAAGGGCCGTCTGGAAACACCATATATTTT. Amino acid sequence: CASSKGPSGNTIYF.

This clone was found a few times. The chain uses TRBV7-9 and TRBJ1-3; D remains unclear. From germline, CDR1 is SEHNR and CDR2 FQNEAQ (reference sequence). CDR3 size: 17 residues. V lost 5 bases and J lost 0, with 17 bases in between. CDR3 nucleotides: TGTGCCAGCAGCCGGGGAGTACAGTCCTCCTCTGGAAACACCATATATTTT. Translated, it gives CASSRGVQSSSGNTIYF. The full variable domain, completed using reference TRBV7-9 and TRBJ1-3, is DTGVSQNPRHKITKRGQNVTFRCDPISEHNRLYWYRQTLGQGPEFLTYFQNEAQLEKSRLLSDRFSAERPKGSFSTLEIQRTEQGDSAMYLCASSRGVQSSSGNTIYFGEGSWLTVV.

The rearrangement links TRBV7-9 to TRBJ2-5; unclear D gene. Germline CDR1 is SEHNR and CDR2 is FQNEAQ (reference sequence). This CDR3 contains 15 residues. Between the trimmed V and J ends, which lost 5 bases and 4 bases, there was a span of 17 bases. As DNA, the CDR3 is TGTGCCAGCAGCCCCCCCGGGCCCAGGCGAGAGACCCAGTACTTC. Amino acids: CASSPPGPRRETQYF.